This T cell receptor beta chain appears in the sequencing data of a study of T cell responses to AZD1222 COVID-19 vaccine. Findings and limits, study-wide: Nearly half of unique spike-specific TCRs reportedly avoided B.1.351 and B.1.1.7 mutated regions. Increases in Spike-specific TCR breadth and depth were seen after two AZD1222 doses.

With respect to this clone: As yet, its antigen is unknown.

Clones were read by immunoSEQ multiplex PCR, and TCRdb kept only the in-frame ones, dropping some. The sample records 150,000 or so clones, over 80% being singletons. This sample comprised peripheral blood, obtained 28 days after the second AZD1222 dose. This clonotype was obtained from an adult who received the AZD1222 COVID-19 vaccine.

The CDR3 spells CASSPYRGLAPYEQYF. The CDR3 nucleotides are TGTGCCAGCAGCCCCTACAGGGGGCTAGCCCCCTACGAGCAGTACTTC. The V call is TRBV28, the J call TRBJ2-7; 9 bases match TRBD1. Trimming removed 6 bases from V and 2 bases from J; junction bases left unmatched: 11. CDR3 length: 16 amino acids. The V gene's germline CDR1 is MDHEN and CDR2 SYDVKM. The full variable domain, with the rest looked up from reference TRBV28 and TRBJ2-7, is DVKVTQSSRYLVKRTGEKVFLECVQDMDHENMFWYRQDPGLGLRLIYFSYDVKMKEKGDIPEGYSVSREKKERFSLILESASTNQTSMYLCASSPYRGLAPYEQYFGPGTRLTVT.